This T cell receptor (beta chain) came from a study of human T cells and chemical hapten exposure. Time point: patch test 1, 2 weeks after DPC sensitization. Treatment: therapeutic diphenylcyclopropenone sensitization with weekly scalp DPC. Germline lookup yields CDR1 DFQATT and CDR2 SNEGSKA (reference sequence). J gave up 0 bases and V 3 bases, and 6 bases lay outside the gene matches. The CDR3 has 16 amino acids. TCRdb reanalysed the RACE reads using MiXCR and keeps one entry per CDR3 protein. The data contain around 340,000 distinct CDR3 sequences, about 7% of them singletons. The chain is built from TRBV20-1 and TRBJ2-5, with 11 positions matching TRBD1. The material sequenced was whole blood, taken in connection with sensitization to the hapten diphenylcyclopropenone (DPC). The TCR originated in a woman aged 18-35 years with alopecia areata. Some clones in this sample may be carry-over from other donors' samples. Written as DNA, the CDR3 is TGCAGTGCTAGTGTGTGGGGACAGGGGGACCAAGAGACCCAGTACTTC. Amino acids: CSASVWGQGDQETQYF.